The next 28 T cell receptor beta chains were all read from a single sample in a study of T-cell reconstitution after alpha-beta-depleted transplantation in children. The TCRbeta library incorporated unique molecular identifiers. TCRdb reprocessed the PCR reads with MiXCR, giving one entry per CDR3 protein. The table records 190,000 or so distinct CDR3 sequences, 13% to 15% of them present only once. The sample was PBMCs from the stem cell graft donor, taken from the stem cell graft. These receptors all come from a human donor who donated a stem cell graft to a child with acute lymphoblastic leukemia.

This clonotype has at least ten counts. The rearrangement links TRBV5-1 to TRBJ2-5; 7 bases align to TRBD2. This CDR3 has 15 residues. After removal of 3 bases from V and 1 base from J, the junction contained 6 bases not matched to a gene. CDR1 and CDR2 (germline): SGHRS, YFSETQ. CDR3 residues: CASSSQVAGQETQYF. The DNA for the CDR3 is TGCGCCAGCAGCTCTCAGGTAGCGGGCCAAGAGACCCAGTACTTC.

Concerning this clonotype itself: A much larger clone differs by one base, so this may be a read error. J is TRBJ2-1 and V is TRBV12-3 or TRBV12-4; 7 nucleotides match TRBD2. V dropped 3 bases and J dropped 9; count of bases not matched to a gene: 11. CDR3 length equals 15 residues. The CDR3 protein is CASSFTGTIHSEQFF. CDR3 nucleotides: TGTGCCAGCAGTTTCACCGGGACTATACACAGTGAGCAGTTCTTC.

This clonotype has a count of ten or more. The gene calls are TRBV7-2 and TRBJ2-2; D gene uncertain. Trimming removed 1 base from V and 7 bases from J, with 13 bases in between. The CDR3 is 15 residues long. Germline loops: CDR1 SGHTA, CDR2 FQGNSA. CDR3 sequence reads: CASSLDSVLRGELFF. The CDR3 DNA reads TGTGCCAGCAGCTTAGATTCCGTCCTGCGCGGGGAGCTGTTTTTT.

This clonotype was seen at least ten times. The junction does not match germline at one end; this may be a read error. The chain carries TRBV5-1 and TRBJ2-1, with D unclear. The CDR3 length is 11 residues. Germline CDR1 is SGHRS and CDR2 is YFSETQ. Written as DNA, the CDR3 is TGCGCCAGCGGCTTGAACGATGAGCAGTTCTTC. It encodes CASGLNDEQFF.

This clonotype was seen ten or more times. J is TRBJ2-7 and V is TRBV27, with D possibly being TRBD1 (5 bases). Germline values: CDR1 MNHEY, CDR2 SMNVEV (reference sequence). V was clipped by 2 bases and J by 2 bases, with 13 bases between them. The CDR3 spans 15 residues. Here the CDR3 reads CASSLNGQTAYEQYF. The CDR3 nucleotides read TGTGCCAGCAGTTTAAATGGACAAACCGCCTACGAGCAGTACTTC.

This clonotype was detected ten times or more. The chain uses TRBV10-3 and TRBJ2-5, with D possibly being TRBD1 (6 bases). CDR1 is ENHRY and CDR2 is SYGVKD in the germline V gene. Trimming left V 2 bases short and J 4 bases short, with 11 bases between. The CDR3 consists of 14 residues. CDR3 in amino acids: CAISEGEDRETQYF. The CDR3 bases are TGTGCCATCAGTGAGGGAGAGGACAGAGAGACCCAGTACTTC.

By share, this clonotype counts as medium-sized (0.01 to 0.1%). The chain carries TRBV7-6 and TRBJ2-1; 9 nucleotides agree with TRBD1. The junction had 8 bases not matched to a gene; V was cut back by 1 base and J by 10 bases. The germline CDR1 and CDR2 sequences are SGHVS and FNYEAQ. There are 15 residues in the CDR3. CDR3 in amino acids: CASSLDRDRDEEQFF. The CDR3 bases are TGTGCCAGCAGCTTAGATAGGGACAGGGATGAGGAGCAGTTCTTC.

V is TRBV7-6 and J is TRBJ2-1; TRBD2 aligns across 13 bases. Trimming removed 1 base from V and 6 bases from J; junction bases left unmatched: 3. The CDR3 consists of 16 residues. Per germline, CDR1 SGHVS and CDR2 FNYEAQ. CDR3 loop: CASSLVGTSGTNEQFF. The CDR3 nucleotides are TGTGCCAGCAGCTTAGTGGGGACTAGCGGGACCAATGAGCAGTTCTTC. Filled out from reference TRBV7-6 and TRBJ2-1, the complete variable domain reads GAGVSQSPRYKVTKRGQDVALRCDPISGHVSLYWYRQALGQGPEFLTYFNYEAQQDKSGLPNDRFSAERPEGSISTLTIQRTEQRDSAMYRCASSLVGTSGTNEQFFGPGTRLTVL.

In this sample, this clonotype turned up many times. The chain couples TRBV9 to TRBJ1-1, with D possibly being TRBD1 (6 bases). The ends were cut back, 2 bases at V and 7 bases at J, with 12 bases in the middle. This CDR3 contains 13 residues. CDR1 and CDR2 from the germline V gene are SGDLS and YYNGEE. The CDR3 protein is CASSVSRGFEAFF. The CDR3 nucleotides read TGTGCCAGCAGCGTTTCGAGGGGGTTTGAAGCTTTCTTT.

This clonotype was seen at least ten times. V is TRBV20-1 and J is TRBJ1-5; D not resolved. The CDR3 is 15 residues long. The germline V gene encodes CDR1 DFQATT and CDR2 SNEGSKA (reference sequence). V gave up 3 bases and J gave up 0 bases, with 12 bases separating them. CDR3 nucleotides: TGCAGTGCTAGCGGCAGCGAGTATAGCAATCAGCCCCAGCATTTT. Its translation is CSASGSEYSNQPQHF.

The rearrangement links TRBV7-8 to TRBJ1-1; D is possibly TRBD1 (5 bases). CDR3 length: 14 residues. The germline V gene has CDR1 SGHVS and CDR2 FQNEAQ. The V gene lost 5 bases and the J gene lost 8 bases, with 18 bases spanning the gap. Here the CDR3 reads CASSQHLGVSEAFF. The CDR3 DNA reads TGTGCCAGCAGCCAACACCTAGGGGTCAGCGAAGCTTTCTTT. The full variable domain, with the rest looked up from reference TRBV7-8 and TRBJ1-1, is GAGVSQSPRYKVAKRGQDVALRCDPISGHVSLFWYQQALGQGPEFLTYFQNEAQLDKSGLPSDRFFAERPEGSVSTLKIQRTQQEDSAVYLCASSQHLGVSEAFFGQGTRLTVV.

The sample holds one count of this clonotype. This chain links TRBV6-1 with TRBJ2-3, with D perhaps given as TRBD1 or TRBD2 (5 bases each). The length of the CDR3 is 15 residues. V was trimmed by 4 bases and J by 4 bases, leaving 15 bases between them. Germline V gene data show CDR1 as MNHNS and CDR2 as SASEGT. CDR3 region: CASSANGLTADTQYF. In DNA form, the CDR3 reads TGTGCCAGCAGTGCAAACGGACTGACAGCAGATACGCAGTATTTT.

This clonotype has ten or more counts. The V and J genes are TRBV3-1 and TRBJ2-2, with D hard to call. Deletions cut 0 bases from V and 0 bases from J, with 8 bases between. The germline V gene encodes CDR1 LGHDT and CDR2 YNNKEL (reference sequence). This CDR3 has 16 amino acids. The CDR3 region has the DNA TGTGCCAGCAGCCAAGAGAACCCAACGAACACCGGGGAGCTGTTTTTT. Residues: CASSQENPTNTGELFF.

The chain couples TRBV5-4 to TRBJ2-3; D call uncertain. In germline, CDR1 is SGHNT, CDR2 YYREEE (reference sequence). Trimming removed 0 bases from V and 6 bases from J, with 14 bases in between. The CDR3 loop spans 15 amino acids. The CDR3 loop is CASSLGGVNDDTQYF. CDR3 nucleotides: TGTGCCAGCAGCTTGGGCGGCGTTAACGACGATACGCAGTATTTT. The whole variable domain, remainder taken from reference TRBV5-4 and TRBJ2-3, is ETGVTQSPTHLIKTRGQQVTLRCSSQSGHNTVSWYQQALGQGPQFIFQYYREEENGRGNFPPRFSGLQFPNYSSELNVNALELDDSALYLCASSLGGVNDDTQYFGPGTRLTVL.

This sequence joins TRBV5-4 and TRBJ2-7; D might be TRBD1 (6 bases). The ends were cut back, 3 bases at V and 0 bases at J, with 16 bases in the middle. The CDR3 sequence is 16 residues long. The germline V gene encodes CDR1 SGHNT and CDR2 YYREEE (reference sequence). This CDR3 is CASSSYSARGSYEQYF. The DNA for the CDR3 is TGTGCCAGCAGCTCCTACAGCGCCAGGGGCTCCTACGAGCAGTACTTC.

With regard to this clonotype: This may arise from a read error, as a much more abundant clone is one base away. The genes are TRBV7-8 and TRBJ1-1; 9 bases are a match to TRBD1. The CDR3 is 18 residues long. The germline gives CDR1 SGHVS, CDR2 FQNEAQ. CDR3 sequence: CASSSTLPRDRGNTDAFF. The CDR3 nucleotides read TGTGCCAGCAGCTCCACCCTCCCCCGTGACAGGGGGAACACTGACGCTTTCTTT. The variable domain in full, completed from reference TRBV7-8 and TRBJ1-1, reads GAGVSQSPRYKVAKRGQDVALRCDPISGHVSLFWYQQALGQGPEFLTYFQNEAQLDKSGLPSDRFFAERPEGSVSTLKIQRTQQEDSAVYLCASSSTLPRDRGNTDAFFGQGTRLTVV.

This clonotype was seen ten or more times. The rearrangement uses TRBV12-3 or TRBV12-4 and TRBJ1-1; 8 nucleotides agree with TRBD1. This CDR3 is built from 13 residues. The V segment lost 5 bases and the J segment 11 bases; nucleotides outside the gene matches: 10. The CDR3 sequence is CASSRQGRTGAFF. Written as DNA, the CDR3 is TGTGCCAGCAGTCGACAGGGGCGGACGGGGGCTTTCTTT.

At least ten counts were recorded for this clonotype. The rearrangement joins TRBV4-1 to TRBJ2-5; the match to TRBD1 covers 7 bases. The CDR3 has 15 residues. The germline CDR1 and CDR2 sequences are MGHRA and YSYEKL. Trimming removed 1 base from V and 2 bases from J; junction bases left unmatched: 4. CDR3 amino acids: CASSQGPGQQETQYF. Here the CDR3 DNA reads TGCGCCAGCAGCCAAGGCCCGGGACAGCAAGAGACCCAGTACTTC.

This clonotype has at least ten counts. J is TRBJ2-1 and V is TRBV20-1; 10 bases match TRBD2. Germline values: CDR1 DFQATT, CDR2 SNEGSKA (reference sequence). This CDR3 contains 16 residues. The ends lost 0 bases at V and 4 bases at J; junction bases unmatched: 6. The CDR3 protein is CSARDLASGSYNEQFF. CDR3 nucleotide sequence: TGCAGTGCTAGAGATCTGGCTAGCGGGAGTTACAATGAGCAGTTCTTC.

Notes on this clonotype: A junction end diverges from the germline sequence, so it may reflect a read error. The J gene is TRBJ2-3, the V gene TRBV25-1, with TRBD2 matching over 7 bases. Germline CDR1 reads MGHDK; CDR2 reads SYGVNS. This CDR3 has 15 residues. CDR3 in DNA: TGTGCCAGCGGTGACGGGAGGATGAGCACAGATACGCAGTATTTT. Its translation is CASGDGRMSTDTQYF.

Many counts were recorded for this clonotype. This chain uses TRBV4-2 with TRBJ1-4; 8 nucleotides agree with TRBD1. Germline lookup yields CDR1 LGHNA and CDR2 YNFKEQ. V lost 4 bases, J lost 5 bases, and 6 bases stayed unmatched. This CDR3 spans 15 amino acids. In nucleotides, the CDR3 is TGTGCCAGCAGCCCTGGGGACAGGAGAAATGAAAAACTGTTTTTT. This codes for CASSPGDRRNEKLFF.

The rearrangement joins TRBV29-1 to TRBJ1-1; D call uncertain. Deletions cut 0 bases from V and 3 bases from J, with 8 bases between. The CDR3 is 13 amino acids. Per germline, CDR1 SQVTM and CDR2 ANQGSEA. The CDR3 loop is CSVEDHGYTEAFF. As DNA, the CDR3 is TGCAGCGTTGAAGATCACGGATACACTGAAGCTTTCTTT.

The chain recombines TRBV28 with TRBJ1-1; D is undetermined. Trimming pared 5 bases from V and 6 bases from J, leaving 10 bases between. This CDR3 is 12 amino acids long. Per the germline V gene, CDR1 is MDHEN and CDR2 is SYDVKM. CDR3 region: CASSPQRAEAFF. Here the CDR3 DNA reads TGTGCCAGCAGTCCGCAGCGCGCTGAAGCTTTCTTT. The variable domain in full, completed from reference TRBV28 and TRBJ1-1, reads DVKVTQSSRYLVKRTGEKVFLECVQDMDHENMFWYRQDPGLGLRLIYFSYDVKMKEKGDIPEGYSVSREKKERFSLILESASTNQTSMYLCASSPQRAEAFFGQGTRLTVV.

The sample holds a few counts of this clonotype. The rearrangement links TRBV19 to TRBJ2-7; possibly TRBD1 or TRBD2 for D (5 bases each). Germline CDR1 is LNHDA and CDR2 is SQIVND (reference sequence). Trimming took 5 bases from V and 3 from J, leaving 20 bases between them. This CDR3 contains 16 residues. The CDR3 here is CASSESTGTPFYEQYF. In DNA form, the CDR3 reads TGTGCCAGTAGTGAGTCTACCGGGACGCCATTCTACGAGCAGTACTTC.

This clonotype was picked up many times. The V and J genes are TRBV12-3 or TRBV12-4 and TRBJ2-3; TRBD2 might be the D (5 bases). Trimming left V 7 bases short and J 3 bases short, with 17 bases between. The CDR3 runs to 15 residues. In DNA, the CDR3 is TGTGCCAGCAAAAGCGGTTCTTTGAGTACAGATACGCAGTATTTT. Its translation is CASKSGSLSTDTQYF.

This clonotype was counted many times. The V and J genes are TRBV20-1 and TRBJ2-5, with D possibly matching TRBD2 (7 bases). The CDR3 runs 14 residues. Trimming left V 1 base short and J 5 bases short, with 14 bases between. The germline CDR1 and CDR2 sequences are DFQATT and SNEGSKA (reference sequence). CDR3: CSARATGGRETQYF. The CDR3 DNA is TGCAGTGCTAGAGCGACGGGGGGCAGGGAGACCCAGTACTTC.

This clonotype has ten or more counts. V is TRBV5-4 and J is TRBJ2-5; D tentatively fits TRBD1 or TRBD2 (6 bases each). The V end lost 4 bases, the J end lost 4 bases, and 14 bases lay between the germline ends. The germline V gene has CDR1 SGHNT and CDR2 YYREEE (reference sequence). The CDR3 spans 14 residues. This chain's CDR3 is CASSPGKGGETQYF. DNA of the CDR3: TGTGCCAGCAGCCCCGGAAAGGGGGGAGAGACCCAGTACTTC.

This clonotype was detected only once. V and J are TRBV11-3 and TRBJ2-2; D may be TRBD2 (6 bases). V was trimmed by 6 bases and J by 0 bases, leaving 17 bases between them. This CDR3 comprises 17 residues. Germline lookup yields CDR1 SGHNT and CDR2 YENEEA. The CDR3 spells CASRGSGIASNTGELFF. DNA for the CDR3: TGTGCCAGCAGGGGTAGCGGAATAGCCTCGAACACCGGGGAGCTGTTTTTT.